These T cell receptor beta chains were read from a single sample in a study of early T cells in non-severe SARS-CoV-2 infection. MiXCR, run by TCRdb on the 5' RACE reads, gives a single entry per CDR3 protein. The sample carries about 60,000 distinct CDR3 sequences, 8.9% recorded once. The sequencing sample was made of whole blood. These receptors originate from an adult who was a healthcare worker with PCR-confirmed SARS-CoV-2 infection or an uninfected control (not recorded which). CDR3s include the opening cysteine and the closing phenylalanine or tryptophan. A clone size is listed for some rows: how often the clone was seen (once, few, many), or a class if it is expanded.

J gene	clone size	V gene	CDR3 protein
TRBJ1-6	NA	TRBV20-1	CSASDSSYNSPLHF
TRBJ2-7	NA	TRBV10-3	CAIRAGVGEQYF
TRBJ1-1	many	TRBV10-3	CATGTGGGTEAFF
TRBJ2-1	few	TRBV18	CASSPLTGGGYNEQFF
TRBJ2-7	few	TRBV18	CASSYPGNYEQYF
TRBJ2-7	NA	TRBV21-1	CASSKDSYEQYF
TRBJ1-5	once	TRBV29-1	CSVVSGENQPQHF
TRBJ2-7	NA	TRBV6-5	CASSYSGHGEQYF
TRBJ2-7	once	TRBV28	CASSRQQGDEQYF
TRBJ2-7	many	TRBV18	CASSPRQVYEQYF
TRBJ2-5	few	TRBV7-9	CASSPRGRGSEATGTQYF
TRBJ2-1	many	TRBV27	CASSGRIPGYEQFF
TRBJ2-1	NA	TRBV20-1	CSARDPRREYYNEQFF
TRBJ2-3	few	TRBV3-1	CASSQVRYSSTDTQYF
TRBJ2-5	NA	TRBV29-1	CSGGQQETQYF
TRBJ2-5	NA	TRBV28	CASSGTGQETQYF
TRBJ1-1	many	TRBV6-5	CASSYVQMNTEAFF
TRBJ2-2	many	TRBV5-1	CASSQDTGELFF
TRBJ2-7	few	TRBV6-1	CASSDRDRGRREQYF
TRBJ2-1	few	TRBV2	CASSGGRSEYNEQFF